The 5 T cell receptor beta chains reported below all come from one sample, sequenced in a study of blood T cells in healthy people across ages. A sample-barcoded 5' primer and a J-beta primer mix were used in a second PCR of roughly 6 to 11 cycles. TCRdb re-called the 5' RACE reads through MiXCR, storing one row per CDR3 protein. Among 1.5 million to 2 million distinct CDR3 sequences listed, 28% were seen once. Sample: blood. The receptors shown here come from a woman in her twenties or thirties in good health.

The sample holds many counts of this clonotype. This chain joins TRBV12-3 or TRBV12-4 and TRBJ2-1; TRBD1 matches at 12 bases. Losses at the gene ends were 5 bases for V and 8 bases for J; bases not matched to a gene: 4. The CDR3 spans 14 residues. Here the CDR3 reads CASSHGTGGDEQFF. For the CDR3, the DNA is TGTGCCAGCAGTCACGGGACAGGGGGCGATGAGCAGTTCTTC.

This chain connects TRBV14 to TRBJ2-3; D remains ambiguous. This CDR3 is 13 amino acids long. With 5 bases removed from V and 6 bases from J, the gap between germline ends came to 12 bases. The V gene's germline CDR1 is SGHDN and CDR2 FVKESK. The CDR3 coding sequence is TGTGCCAGCAGCTGGGCTCTCCGGGATACGCAGTATTTT. Residues: CASSWALRDTQYF.

For this clonotype: This may be a read error: a much more frequent sequence differs by one nucleotide. This rearrangement joins TRBV5-1 to TRBJ2-5, with a possible D match to TRBD1 (6 bases). Germline V gives CDR1 SGHRS, CDR2 YFSETQ. There are 14 residues in the CDR3. The CDR3 DNA reads as TGCGCCAGCAGCTTGGACAGGGTCCTTAGGACCCTGTACTTC. This translates into CASSLDRVLRTLYF.

V gene TRBV18 combines with J gene TRBJ1-2; 9 nucleotides match TRBD1. The trim removed 5 bases at V and 7 bases at J, leaving 8 bases unmatched. The CDR3 is made up of 14 amino acids. The germline CDR1 and CDR2 sequences are KGHSH and LQKENI. In DNA, the CDR3 is TGTGCCAGCTCAGTCCGGGACAGGGATTTTGGCTACACCTTC. Its protein is CASSVRDRDFGYTF.

This clonotype was picked up a small number of times. The rearrangement joins TRBV6-5 to TRBJ1-5; D remains ambiguous. Trimming removed 8 bases from V and 2 bases from J, with 13 bases in between. Germline lookup yields CDR1 MNHEY and CDR2 SVGAGI. This CDR3 has 14 residues. The CDR3 sequence is CASGRAIGNQPQHF. The CDR3, as DNA: TGTGCCAGCGGCCGGGCAATTGGCAATCAGCCCCAGCATTTT.